These 22 T cell receptor beta chains share one sample of origin, sequenced in a study of PD-1 blockade in classical Hodgkin lymphoma (TCRdb year 2020). Library generation was performed with the immunoSEQ multiplex PCR assay. TCRdb limited this immuneACCESS table to in-frame rearrangements with V and J called. A share of clones is missing; checked studies link under half to unresolved V genes, and the rest is unexplained. This sample gives approximately 90,000 clones in total; approximately 91% of them show up just once. Over 2.5% of the sample goes to the ten largest clones. The time point label, as the study defines it: cycle 2 day 1 (C2D1) of nivolumab. Relapse after autologous stem cell transplantation had occurred in all trial patients, and cohorts A, B and C were distinguished by prior brentuximab vedotin exposure. The starting material was peripheral blood mononuclear cells (PBMCs), obtained before the second cycle of nivolumab. The origin of the receptors is a human donor with classical Hodgkin lymphoma.

The chain recombines TRBV7-8 with TRBJ2-2; maybe TRBD2 (6 bases). V was trimmed by 5 bases and J by 6 bases, leaving 16 bases between them. Per the germline V gene, CDR1 is SGHVS and CDR2 is FQNEAQ. The CDR3 covers 15 residues. The CDR3 sequence is CASSRPGTPAGELFF. The CDR3 nucleotides read TGTGCCAGCAGCCGTCCCGGGACTCCCGCCGGGGAGCTGTTTTTT.

DNA for the CDR3: TGTGCCATCAGTGGAGGGGGGAGATCCCACGAGCAGTACTTC. It yields the protein CAISGGGRSHEQYF. The chain uses TRBV10-3 and TRBJ2-7; D might be TRBD1 or TRBD2, each matching 6 bases. The V end was cut by 4 bases, the J end by 5 bases, with 15 bases between. CDR1 ENHRY and CDR2 SYGVKD come from the germline V gene. The CDR3 consists of 14 residues.

The V call is TRBV7-9, the J call TRBJ1-5; 7 bases line up with TRBD1. The CDR3 covers 13 residues. V lost 5 bases to trimming and J lost 8 bases; unmatched junction nucleotides: 6. The germline V gene encodes CDR1 SEHNR and CDR2 FQNEAQ (reference sequence). This CDR3 reads CASSGGGMEPQHF. For the CDR3, the DNA is TGTGCCAGCAGCGGAGGGGGCATGGAGCCCCAGCATTTT.

The V gene is TRBV27, the J gene TRBJ1-2, with a possible D match to TRBD1 (6 bases). Trimming left V 3 bases short and J 6 bases short, with 11 bases between. CDR3 length: 13 residues. Germline CDR1 MNHEY, CDR2 SMNVEV (reference sequence). CDR3 loop: CASSLGGGDGYTF. The CDR3 bases are TGTGCCAGCAGTTTGGGGGGGGGCGATGGCTACACCTTC.

The chain is built from TRBV7-9 and TRBJ1-5; the match to TRBD1 covers 10 bases. V gave up 5 bases and J gave up 3 bases; unmatched junction bases: 4. Germline CDR1 SEHNR, CDR2 FQNEAQ (reference sequence). This CDR3 has 15 residues. Here the CDR3 DNA reads TGTGCCAGCAGCCCAGGGACAGGGGACAATCAGCCCCAGCATTTT. Protein: CASSPGTGDNQPQHF.

V usage is TRBV19 and J usage is TRBJ2-7, with D possibly being TRBD1 (6 bases). Germline V gives CDR1 LNHDA, CDR2 SQIVND (reference sequence). Trimming cost V 5 bases and J 2 bases, with 13 bases left between them. The CDR3 sequence is 14 residues long. DNA for the CDR3: TGTGCCAGTAGTGGAGACAGGTTCCCCTACGAGCAGTACTTC. This gives the protein CASSGDRFPYEQYF.

This clone has only one observation. V is TRBV2 and J is TRBJ2-3, with TRBD2 matching over 14 bases. This CDR3 contains 16 residues. After removal of 6 bases from V and 2 bases from J, the junction contained 4 bases not matched to a gene. CDR1 and CDR2 from the germline V gene are SNHLY and FYNNEI. CDR3 amino acids: CASRSGLAGDTDTQYF. CDR3 coding DNA: TGTGCCAGCAGATCGGGACTAGCGGGAGACACAGATACGCAGTATTTT. Using reference TRBV2 and TRBJ2-3 for the parts outside the CDR3, the full variable domain is EPEVTQTPSHQVTQMGQEVILRCVPISNHLYFYWYRQILGQKVEFLVSFYNNEISEKSEIFDDQFSVERPDGSNFTLKIRSTKLEDSAMYFCASRSGLAGDTDTQYFGPGTRLTVL.

The rearrangement joins TRBV2 to TRBJ1-3; maybe TRBD1 (6 bases). The V end lost 2 bases, the J end lost 4 bases, and 12 bases lay between the germline ends. Per the germline V gene, CDR1 is SNHLY and CDR2 is FYNNEI. This CDR3 region has 15 residues. The DNA for the CDR3 is TGTGCCAGCAGTGAATTCGGGGGCAGAGGAAACACCATATATTTT. Translation gives CASSEFGGRGNTIYF.

This clone was counted a single time. The chain has TRBV19 and TRBJ1-5, with unresolved D. V lost 3 bases, J lost 3 bases, and 12 bases lay in between. The CDR3 loop spans 15 amino acids. Germline assignment: CDR1 LNHDA and CDR2 SQIVND (reference sequence). The CDR3: CASSMGSSSNQPQHF. CDR3 DNA sequence: TGTGCCAGTAGTATGGGGTCCTCCTCCAATCAGCCCCAGCATTTT.

V and J are TRBV5-1 and TRBJ1-4; 8 positions agree with TRBD1. Germline assignment: CDR1 SGHRS and CDR2 YFSETQ. The CDR3 runs to 15 residues. Trimming at V came to 3 bases and at J to 4 bases, leaving 5 bases not matched to a gene. The CDR3 spells CASSSGQGHNEKLFF. The CDR3 nucleotides are TGCGCCAGCAGCTCAGGACAGGGCCATAATGAAAAACTGTTTTTT.

The chain uses TRBV2 and TRBJ1-1, with TRBD1 identical over 12 bases. Looked up from germline, CDR1 is SNHLY and CDR2 is FYNNEI. V shed 3 bases and J 4 bases; nucleotides not matched to a gene: 12. This CDR3 has 18 residues. CDR3 coding DNA: TGTGCCAGCAGTGATGGTCGTGGGACAGGGGGCGGGGGCACTGAAGCTTTCTTT. This codes for CASSDGRGTGGGGTEAFF.

The chain combines TRBV27 with TRBJ2-1; D gene uncertain. Between the trimmed V and J ends, which lost 0 bases and 7 bases, there was a span of 7 bases. The CDR3 totals 13 residues. The germline V gene has CDR1 MNHEY and CDR2 SMNVEV (reference sequence). The CDR3, as DNA: TGTGCCAGCAGTTTATCGGTGGGTAATGAGCAGTTCTTC. This codes for CASSLSVGNEQFF.

The V call is TRBV2, the J call TRBJ2-7; D not certain. Germline-derived CDR1 and CDR2 are SNHLY and FYNNEI. CDR3 length equals 14 residues. V shed 2 bases and J shed 7 bases, with 15 bases lying between them. CDR3 sequence (DNA): TGTGCCAGCAGTGAATCCCCGGCCTTTCGGGAGCAGTACTTC. Its translation is CASSESPAFREQYF.

The table lists this clone with a count of one. This CDR3 reads CASSPGRPYGYTF. The CDR3 DNA follows: TGTGCCAGCAGTCCCGGACGGCCCTATGGCTACACCTTC. The V call is TRBV28, the J call TRBJ1-2; no reliable D call. V gave up 5 bases and J gave up 4 bases, with 11 bases separating them. This CDR3 spans 13 amino acids. From germline, CDR1 is MDHEN and CDR2 SYDVKM.

The chain joins TRBV27 to TRBJ2-1, with 10 nucleotides matching TRBD1. Germline V gene lookup returns CDR1 MNHEY and CDR2 SMNVEV (reference sequence). The CDR3 runs 15 residues. With 5 bases clipped from V and 4 bases from J, the junction kept 5 bases outside the gene matches. CDR3 in amino acids: CASSPTGGMYNEQFF. The CDR3 coding sequence is TGTGCCAGCAGTCCGACAGGGGGCATGTACAATGAGCAGTTCTTC.

V and J are TRBV7-9 and TRBJ2-3, with a possible D match to TRBD1 (5 bases). V was shortened by 3 bases and J by 2 bases, with 12 bases between the two germline ends. Germline values: CDR1 SEHNR, CDR2 FQNEAQ (reference sequence). There are 15 residues in the CDR3. The CDR3 is CASSLAMTDTDTQYF. The CDR3 bases are TGTGCCAGCAGCTTGGCCATGACAGACACAGATACGCAGTATTTT.

The chain has TRBV10-2 and TRBJ1-1; tentatively, D is TRBD1 (6 bases). V was clipped by 8 bases and J by 2 bases, with 15 bases between them. This CDR3 has 14 residues. The germline CDR1 and CDR2 sequences are WSHSY and SAAADI. CDR3 nucleotide sequence: TGCGCCAGCTGCCCCAGGGGCTCTAACACTGAAGCTTTCTTT. The encoded protein is CASCPRGSNTEAFF.

This clone was counted only a few times. The chain uses TRBV4-1 and TRBJ1-1; no definite D call. The CDR3 extends over 11 amino acids. V was clipped by 1 base and J by 8 bases, with 5 bases between them. Looked up from germline, CDR1 is MGHRA and CDR2 is YSYEKL. The CDR3 DNA sequence: TGCGCCAGCAGCCAAGGCCCAGAAGCTTTCTTT. This translates into CASSQGPEAFF.

This clone occurred once. V gene TRBV5-6 combines with J gene TRBJ2-7; D is uncertain. The CDR3 is made up of 13 amino acids. CDR1 is SGHDT and CDR2 is YYEEEE in the germline V gene. Deletions cut 2 bases from V and 2 bases from J, with 8 bases between. The CDR3 loop is CASSFSRPYEQYF. CDR3 bases: TGTGCCAGCAGCTTCTCCCGCCCCTACGAGCAGTACTTC.

This chain links TRBV2 with TRBJ2-7, with a weak D call TRBD1 (6 bases). The CDR3 extends over 14 amino acids. V shed 7 bases and J shed 5 bases, with 18 bases lying between them. Per germline, CDR1 SNHLY and CDR2 FYNNEI. Here the CDR3 reads CASIGGQGTDEQYF. Here the CDR3 DNA reads TGTGCCAGCATAGGCGGGCAGGGGACGGACGAGCAGTACTTC.

The V call is TRBV30, the J call TRBJ1-1; a weak D match, TRBD1 (5 bases). Trimming removed 5 bases from V and 5 bases from J, with 18 bases in between. The CDR3 loop spans 14 amino acids. CDR1 and CDR2 (germline): GTSNPN, SVGIG (reference sequence). In DNA form, the CDR3 reads TGTGCCTGGTCCTGGGACGGGGCAGGAACTGAAGCTTTCTTT. This gives the protein CAWSWDGAGTEAFF.

The V call is TRBV15, the J call TRBJ2-1; D is possibly TRBD2 (5 bases). CDR3 length equals 17 residues. The V end was cut by 3 bases, the J end by 4 bases, with 19 bases between. CDR1 LNHNV and CDR2 YYDKDF come from the germline V gene (reference sequence). The CDR3, as DNA: TGTGCCACCAGCAGCCCGGAGGCGGCCGGACCATACAATGAGCAGTTCTTC. This encodes CATSSPEAAGPYNEQFF.